This TCR beta chain was found in a study of CD8 T cells in ankylosing spondylitis. Study-wide results and limits: A TCR beta motif of several highly homologous variants appeared characteristic of ankylosing spondylitis blood.

In germline, CDR1 is SGHTA, CDR2 FQGNSA. The CDR3 covers 14 residues. V lost 2 bases and J 4 bases, leaving 8 bases between the germline ends. This clonotype has only a few counts. The antigen is not known. TCR beta libraries were made by quantitative 5'-RACE with molecular barcodes. TCRdb analysed the 5' RACE reads with MiXCR anew, one entry per CDR3 protein. This table has under 250,000 distinct CDR3 sequences, roughly 10% appearing once. The chain carries TRBV7-2 and TRBJ1-4, with D possibly being TRBD1 (6 bases). Sequenced material: blood, either unsorted or a sorted T cell fraction (not recorded which). This TCR was recovered from a male donor with ankylosing spondylitis or in good health (not recorded which). DNA for the CDR3: TGTGCCAGCAGCTTACAGGGGCGTAATGAAAAACTGTTTTTT. It is translated as CASSLQGRNEKLFF.